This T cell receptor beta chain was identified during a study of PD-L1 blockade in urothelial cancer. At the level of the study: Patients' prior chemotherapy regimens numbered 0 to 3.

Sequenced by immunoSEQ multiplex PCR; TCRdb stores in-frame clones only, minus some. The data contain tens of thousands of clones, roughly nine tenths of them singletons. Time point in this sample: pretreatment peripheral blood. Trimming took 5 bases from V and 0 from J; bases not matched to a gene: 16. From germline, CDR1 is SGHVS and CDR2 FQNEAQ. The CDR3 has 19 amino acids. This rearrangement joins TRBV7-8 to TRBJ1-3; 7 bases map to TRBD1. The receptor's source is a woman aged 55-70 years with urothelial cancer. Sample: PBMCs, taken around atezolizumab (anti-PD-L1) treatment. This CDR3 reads CASSLRRQGILSSGNTIYF. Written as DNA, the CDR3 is TGTGCCAGCAGCCTAAGGCGACAGGGCATACTAAGCTCTGGAAACACCATATATTTT.